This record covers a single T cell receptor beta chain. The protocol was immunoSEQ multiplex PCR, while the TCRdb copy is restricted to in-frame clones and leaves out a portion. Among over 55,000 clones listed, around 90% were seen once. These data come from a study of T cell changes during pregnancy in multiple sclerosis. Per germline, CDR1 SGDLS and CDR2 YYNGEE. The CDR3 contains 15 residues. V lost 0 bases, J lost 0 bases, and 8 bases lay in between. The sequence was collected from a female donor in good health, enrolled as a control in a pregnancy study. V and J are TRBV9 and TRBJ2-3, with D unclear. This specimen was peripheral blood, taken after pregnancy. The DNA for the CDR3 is TGTGCCAGCAGCGTAGCGGCGGATAGCACAGATACGCAGTATTTT. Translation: CASSVAADSTDTQYF. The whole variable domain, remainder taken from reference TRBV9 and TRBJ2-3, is DSGVTQTPKHLITATGQRVTLRCSPRSGDLSVYWYQQSLDQGLQFLIQYYNGEERAKGNILERFSAQQFPDLHSELNLSSLELGDSALYFCASSVAADSTDTQYFGPGTRLTVL.